This T cell receptor beta chain was found in a study of CD8+ T cells in alopecia areata. About the research overall: It was oral tofacitinib, at 5 to 10 mg twice daily, that treated patients received. General study results and limits: The study found that many expanded lesional clones persisted in scalp and blood during tofacitinib. Higher clonality and more expanded CD8+ clones appeared in lesional than normal scalp.

Sequencing used cDNA as its template, made by extracting RNA and reverse transcribing it. Libraries were prepared by immunoSEQ multiplex PCR; TCRdb keeps only in-frame clonotypes and omits some of them. The data hold some 110,000 clones, with roughly 58% observed a single time. This sample's treatment: oral pan-JAK inhibitor, 5-10 mg twice daily. In this sample, this clone turned up a few times. Its antigen is as yet unknown. This specimen consisted of CD8+ T cells sorted from blood, obtained at week 4, from a patient treated with tofacitinib. The TCR comes from a human donor with alopecia areata.

As DNA, the CDR3 is TGTGCCTGGAGGGGACAGGTCGGTACTGAAGCTTTCTTT. It codes for CAWRGQVGTEAFF. The gene calls are TRBV30 and TRBJ1-1; 8 positions match TRBD1. Germline CDR1 reads GTSNPN; CDR2 reads SVGIG (reference sequence). Trimming cost V 3 bases and J 5 bases; bases outside gene matches: 5. This CDR3 is 13 amino acids long.